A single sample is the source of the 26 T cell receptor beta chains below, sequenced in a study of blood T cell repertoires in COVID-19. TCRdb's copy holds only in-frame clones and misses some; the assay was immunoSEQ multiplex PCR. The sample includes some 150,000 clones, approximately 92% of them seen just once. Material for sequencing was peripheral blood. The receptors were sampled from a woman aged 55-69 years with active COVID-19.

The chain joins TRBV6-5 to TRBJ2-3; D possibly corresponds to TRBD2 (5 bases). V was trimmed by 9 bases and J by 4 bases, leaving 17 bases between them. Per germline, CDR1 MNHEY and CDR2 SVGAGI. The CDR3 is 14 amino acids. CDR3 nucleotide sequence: TGTGCCAGGCCCCCCGGACCGGAGGCAGATACGCAGTATTTT. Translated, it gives CARPPGPEADTQYF.

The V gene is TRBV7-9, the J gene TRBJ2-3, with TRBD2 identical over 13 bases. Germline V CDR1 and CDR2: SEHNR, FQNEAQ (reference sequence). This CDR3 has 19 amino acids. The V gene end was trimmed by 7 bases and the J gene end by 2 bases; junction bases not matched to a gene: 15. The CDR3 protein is CASTDGLAGVGPYTDTQYF. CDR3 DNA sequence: TGTGCCAGCACTGACGGACTAGCGGGAGTCGGCCCCTACACAGATACGCAGTATTTT.

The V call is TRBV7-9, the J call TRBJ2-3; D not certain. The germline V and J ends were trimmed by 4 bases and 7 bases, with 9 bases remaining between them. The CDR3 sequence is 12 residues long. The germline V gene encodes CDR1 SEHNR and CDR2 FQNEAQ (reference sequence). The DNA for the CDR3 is TGTGCCAGCAGCTCCTCCAGGAATACGCAGTATTTT. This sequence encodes CASSSSRNTQYF. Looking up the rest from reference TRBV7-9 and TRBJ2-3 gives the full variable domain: DTGVSQNPRHKITKRGQNVTFRCDPISEHNRLYWYRQTLGQGPEFLTYFQNEAQLEKSRLLSDRFSAERPKGSFSTLEIQRTEQGDSAMYLCASSSSRNTQYFGPGTRLTVL.

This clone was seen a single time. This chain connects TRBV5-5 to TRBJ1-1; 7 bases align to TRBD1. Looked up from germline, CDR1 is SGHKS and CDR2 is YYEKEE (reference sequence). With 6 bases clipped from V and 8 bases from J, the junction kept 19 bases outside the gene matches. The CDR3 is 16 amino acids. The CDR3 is CASTRGPRDGNQEAFF. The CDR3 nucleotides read TGTGCCAGCACAAGGGGGCCCCGGGACGGAAACCAAGAAGCTTTCTTT. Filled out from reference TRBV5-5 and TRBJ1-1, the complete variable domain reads DAGVTQSPTHLIKTRGQQVTLRCSPISGHKSVSWYQQVLGQGPQFIFQYYEKEERGRGNFPDRFSARQFPNYSSELNVNALLLGDSALYLCASTRGPRDGNQEAFFGQGTRLTVV.

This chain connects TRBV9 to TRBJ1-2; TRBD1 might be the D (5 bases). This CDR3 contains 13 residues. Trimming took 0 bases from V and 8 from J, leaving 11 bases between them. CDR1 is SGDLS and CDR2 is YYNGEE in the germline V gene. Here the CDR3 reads CASSVDGGWGYTF. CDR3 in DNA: TGTGCCAGCAGCGTAGACGGGGGATGGGGCTACACCTTC.

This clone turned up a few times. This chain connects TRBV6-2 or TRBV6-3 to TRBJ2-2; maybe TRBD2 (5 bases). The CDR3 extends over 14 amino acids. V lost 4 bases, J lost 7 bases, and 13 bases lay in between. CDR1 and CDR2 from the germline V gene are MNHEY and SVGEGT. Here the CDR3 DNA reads TGTGCCAGCAGTTCAGGACTGTTAGGCGGGGAGCTGTTTTTT. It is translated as CASSSGLLGGELFF.

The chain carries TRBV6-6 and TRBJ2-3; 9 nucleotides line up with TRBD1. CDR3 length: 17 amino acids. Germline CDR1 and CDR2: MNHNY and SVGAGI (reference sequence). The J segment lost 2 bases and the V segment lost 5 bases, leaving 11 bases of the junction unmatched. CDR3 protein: CASSLTGGGWATDTQYF. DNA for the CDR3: TGTGCCAGCAGTCTTACAGGGGGCGGTTGGGCCACAGATACGCAGTATTTT.

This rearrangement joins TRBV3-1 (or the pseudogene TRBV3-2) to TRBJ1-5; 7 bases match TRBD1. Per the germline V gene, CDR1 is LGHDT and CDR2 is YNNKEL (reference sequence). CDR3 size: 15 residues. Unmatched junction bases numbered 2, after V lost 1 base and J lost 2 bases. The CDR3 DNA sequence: TGTGCCAGCAGCCAAGCCGGACAGGGCAATCAGCCCCAGCATTTT. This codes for CASSQAGQGNQPQHF.

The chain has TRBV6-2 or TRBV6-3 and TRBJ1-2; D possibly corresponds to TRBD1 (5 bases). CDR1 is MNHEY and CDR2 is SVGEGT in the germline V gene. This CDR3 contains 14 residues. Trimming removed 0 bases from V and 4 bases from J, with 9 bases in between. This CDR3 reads CASSYSTASYGYTF. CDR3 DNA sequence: TGTGCCAGCAGTTACTCGACAGCATCCTATGGCTACACCTTC.

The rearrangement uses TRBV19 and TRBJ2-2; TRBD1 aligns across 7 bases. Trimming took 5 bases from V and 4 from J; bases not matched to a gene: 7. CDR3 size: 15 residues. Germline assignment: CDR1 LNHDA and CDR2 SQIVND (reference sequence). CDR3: CASSPPTGSTGELFF. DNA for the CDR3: TGTGCCAGTAGTCCCCCGACAGGGTCCACCGGGGAGCTGTTTTTT.

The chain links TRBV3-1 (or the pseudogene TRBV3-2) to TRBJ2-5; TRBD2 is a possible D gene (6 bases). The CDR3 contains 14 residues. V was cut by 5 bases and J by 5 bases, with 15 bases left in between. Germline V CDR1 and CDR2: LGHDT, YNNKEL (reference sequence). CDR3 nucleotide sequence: TGTGCCAGCAGCTATGGCGGGGCGGGGGAGACCCAGTACTTC. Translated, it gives CASSYGGAGETQYF.

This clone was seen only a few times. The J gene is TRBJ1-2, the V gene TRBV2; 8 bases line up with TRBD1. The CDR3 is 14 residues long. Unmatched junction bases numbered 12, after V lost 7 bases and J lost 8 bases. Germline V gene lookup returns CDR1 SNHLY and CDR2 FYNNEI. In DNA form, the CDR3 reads TGTGCCAGCAATCTAGGACAGGGTCTTGGCGGCTACACCTTC. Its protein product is CASNLGQGLGGYTF.

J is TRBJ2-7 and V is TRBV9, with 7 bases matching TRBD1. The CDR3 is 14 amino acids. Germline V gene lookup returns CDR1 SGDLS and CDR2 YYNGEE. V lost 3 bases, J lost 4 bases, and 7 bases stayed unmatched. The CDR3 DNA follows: TGTGCCAGCAGCGCCGGGACAGAAATTTACGAGCAGTACTTC. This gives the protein CASSAGTEIYEQYF.

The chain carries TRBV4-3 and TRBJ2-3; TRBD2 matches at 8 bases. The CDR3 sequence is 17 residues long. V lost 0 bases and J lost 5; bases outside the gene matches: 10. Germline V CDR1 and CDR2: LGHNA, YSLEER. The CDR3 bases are TGCGCCAGCAGCCAAGAATATCCGGGACTAGGGGGAGATACGCAGTATTTT. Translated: CASSQEYPGLGGDTQYF.

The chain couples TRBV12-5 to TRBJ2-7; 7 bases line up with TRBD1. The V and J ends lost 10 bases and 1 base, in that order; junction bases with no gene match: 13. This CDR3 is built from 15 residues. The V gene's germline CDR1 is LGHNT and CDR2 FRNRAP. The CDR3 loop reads CATSSQGNRSYEQYF. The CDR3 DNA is TGTGCTACTTCTTCACAGGGGAACAGGTCCTACGAGCAGTACTTC.

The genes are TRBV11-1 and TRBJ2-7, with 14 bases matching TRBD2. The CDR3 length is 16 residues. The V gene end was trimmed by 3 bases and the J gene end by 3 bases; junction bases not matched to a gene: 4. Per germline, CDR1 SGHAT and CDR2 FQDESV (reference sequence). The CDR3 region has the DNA TGTGCCAGCAGCTTTGGGACTAGCGGGAGAGGCTACGAGCAGTACTTC. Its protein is CASSFGTSGRGYEQYF.

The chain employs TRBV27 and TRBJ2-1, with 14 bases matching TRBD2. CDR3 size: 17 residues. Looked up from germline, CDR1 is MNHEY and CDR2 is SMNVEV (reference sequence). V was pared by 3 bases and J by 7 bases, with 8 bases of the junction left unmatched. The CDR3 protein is CASSFPSGLAGANEQFF. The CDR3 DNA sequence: TGTGCCAGCAGTTTCCCTTCGGGACTAGCGGGAGCAAATGAGCAGTTCTTC.

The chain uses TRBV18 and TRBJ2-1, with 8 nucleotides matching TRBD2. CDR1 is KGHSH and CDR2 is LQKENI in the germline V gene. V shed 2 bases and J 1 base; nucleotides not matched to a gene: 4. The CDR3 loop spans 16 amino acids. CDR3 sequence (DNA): TGTGCCAGCTCACCAGCGGGGGGTATATCCTACAATGAGCAGTTCTTC. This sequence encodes CASSPAGGISYNEQFF.

In nucleotides, the CDR3 is TGTGCCATCAGTGACCCAGGACTTTTCACCACAGATACGCAGTATTTT. It codes for CAISDPGLFTTDTQYF. The V and J genes are TRBV10-3 and TRBJ2-3; possible D gene TRBD2, 5 bases. Per germline, CDR1 ENHRY and CDR2 SYGVKD. The V and J ends lost 3 bases and 2 bases respectively, with 15 bases between them. The CDR3 is 16 residues long.

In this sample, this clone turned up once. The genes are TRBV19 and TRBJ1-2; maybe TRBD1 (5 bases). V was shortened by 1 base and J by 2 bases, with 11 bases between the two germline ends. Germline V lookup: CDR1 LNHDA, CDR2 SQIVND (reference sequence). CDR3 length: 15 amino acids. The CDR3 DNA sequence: TGTGCCAGTAGTATAGTTCACAGGCCCAACTATGGCTACACCTTC. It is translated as CASSIVHRPNYGYTF.

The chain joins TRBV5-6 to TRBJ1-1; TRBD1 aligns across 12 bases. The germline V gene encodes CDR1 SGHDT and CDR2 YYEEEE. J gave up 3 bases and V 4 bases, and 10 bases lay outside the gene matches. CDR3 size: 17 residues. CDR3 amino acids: CASSPGPGQGADTEAFF. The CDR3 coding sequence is TGTGCCAGCAGCCCAGGACCGGGACAGGGGGCGGACACTGAAGCTTTCTTT.

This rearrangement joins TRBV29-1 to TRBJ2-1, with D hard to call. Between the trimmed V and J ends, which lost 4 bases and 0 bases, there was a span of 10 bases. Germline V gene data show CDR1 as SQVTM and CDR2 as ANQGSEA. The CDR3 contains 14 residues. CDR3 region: CSVVKFSSYNEQFF. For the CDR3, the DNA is TGCAGCGTTGTAAAGTTTAGCTCCTACAATGAGCAGTTCTTC.

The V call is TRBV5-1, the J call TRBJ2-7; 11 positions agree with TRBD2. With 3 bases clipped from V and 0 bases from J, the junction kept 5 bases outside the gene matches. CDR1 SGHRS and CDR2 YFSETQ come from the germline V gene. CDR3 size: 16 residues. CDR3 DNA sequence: TGCGCCAGCAGCTCCGTAGCGGGAGGGACCTCCTACGAGCAGTACTTC. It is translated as CASSSVAGGTSYEQYF.

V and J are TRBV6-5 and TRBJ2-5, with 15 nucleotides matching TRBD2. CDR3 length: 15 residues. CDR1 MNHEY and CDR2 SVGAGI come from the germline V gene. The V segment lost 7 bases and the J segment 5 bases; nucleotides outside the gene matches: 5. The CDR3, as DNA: TGTGCCAGCACCCGAGGACTAGCGGGAGGGGAGACCCAGTACTTC. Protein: CASTRGLAGGETQYF.

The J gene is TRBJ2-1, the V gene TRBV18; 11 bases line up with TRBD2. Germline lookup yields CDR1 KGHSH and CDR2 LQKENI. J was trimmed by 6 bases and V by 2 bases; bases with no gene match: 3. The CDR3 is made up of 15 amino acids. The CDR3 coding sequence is TGTGCCAGCTCACCATCCACTAGCGGGAGCAATGAGCAGTTCTTC. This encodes CASSPSTSGSNEQFF.

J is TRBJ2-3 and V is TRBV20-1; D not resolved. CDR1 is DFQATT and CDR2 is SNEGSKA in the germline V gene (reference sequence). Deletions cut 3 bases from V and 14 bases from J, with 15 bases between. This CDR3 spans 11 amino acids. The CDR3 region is CSASPSSDLYF. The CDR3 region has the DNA TGCAGTGCTAGCCCCTCCTCAGACTTGTATTTT.